The subject of this entry is one T cell receptor beta chain. Data came from immunoSEQ multiplex PCR; TCRdb stores just in-frame clones and leaves some out. The table lists more than 550,000 clones, over 75% of them singletons, with roughly 0.01% in the top ten. The data stem from a study of shared T cell receptors in the human thymus. From germline, CDR1 is MNHNS and CDR2 SASEGT. There are 11 residues in the CDR3. V was trimmed by 6 bases and J by 12 bases, leaving 9 bases between them. This sample also belongs to another study, concerning human thymus T cells. This second study says: Gene usage (both V and J) appeared biased in thymic and blood repertoires.

This rearrangement joins TRBV6-1 to TRBJ1-6; D unresolved. The sequenced sample consisted of thymocytes. This TCR was sampled from a girl in the first two years of life with a congenital heart defect. This CDR3 is CASRHREPLHF. The CDR3 region has the DNA TGTGCCAGCAGGCACCGGGAACCCCTCCACTTT.